Presented here are 27 T cell receptor beta chains from one specimen sequenced in a study of T-cell memory formation after mild COVID-19. Each CDR3 protein gets one entry after TCRdb re-called the 5' RACE reads with MiXCR. The sample lists roughly 450,000 distinct CDR3 sequences, approximately 18% occurring once. Sequenced material: PBMCs or a T cell subset sorted from them (not recorded which). These receptors were taken from an adult woman who had mild COVID-19 (a few samples of this study predate the infection). Cell type and time point are not known.

This clonotype showed up just a few times. The chain couples TRBV12-3 or TRBV12-4 to TRBJ1-2, with D perhaps matching TRBD1 (6 bases). CDR3 length: 16 amino acids. Trimming pared 1 base from V and 3 bases from J, leaving 15 bases between. Here the CDR3 reads CASSLDRAWEDYGYTF. The CDR3 DNA reads TGTGCCAGCAGTTTAGACAGGGCTTGGGAGGACTATGGCTACACCTTC.

This clonotype came up a few times. This chain uses TRBV19 with TRBJ2-1; 11 nucleotides agree with TRBD2. The ends lost 4 bases at V and 5 bases at J; junction bases unmatched: 4. Germline loops: CDR1 LNHDA, CDR2 SQIVND (reference sequence). The length of the CDR3 is 15 residues. In DNA form, the CDR3 reads TGTGCCAGTAGTACGGGACTAGCGGCAAACAATGAGCAGTTCTTC. Translation: CASSTGLAANNEQFF.

This chain connects TRBV12-3 or TRBV12-4 to TRBJ2-2; TRBD2 matches 11 bases. This CDR3 has 18 amino acids. The V segment lost 2 bases and the J segment 5 bases; nucleotides outside the gene matches: 10. CDR3 sequence (DNA): TGTGCCAGCAGTTTACTCCGGCTAGCGGGAGGAAGGACCGGGGAGCTGTTTTTT. This encodes CASSLLRLAGGRTGELFF.

The rearrangement uses TRBV7-2 and TRBJ1-2; D not certain. CDR1 is SGHTA, CDR2 FQGNSA, per germline. Trimming stripped 5 bases from V and 3 bases from J, with 13 bases between. The CDR3 consists of 14 residues. CDR3 in DNA: TGTGCCAGCAGCACTCAGAGAGGACACTATGGCTACACCTTC. This gives the protein CASSTQRGHYGYTF.

This chain joins TRBV20-1 and TRBJ1-1; TRBD1 aligns across 8 bases. The CDR3 length is 12 residues. Germline V CDR1 and CDR2: DFQATT, SNEGSKA (reference sequence). J was trimmed by 7 bases and V by 2 bases; bases with no gene match: 3. CDR3 amino acids: CSARQGAFEAFF. The DNA of the CDR3 is TGCAGTGCTAGACAGGGGGCGTTTGAAGCTTTCTTT.

This clonotype was counted a few times. The CDR3 loop is CASSYSTGWGNTEAFF. In DNA, the CDR3 is TGTGCCAGCAGTTACTCGACGGGGTGGGGGAACACTGAAGCTTTCTTT. V and J are TRBV6-5 and TRBJ1-1, with unresolved D. Trimming stripped 0 bases from V and 1 base from J, with 12 bases between. The CDR3 contains 16 residues. Germline CDR1 MNHEY, CDR2 SVGAGI.

In its sample, this clonotype was seen a few times. V gene TRBV6-5 combines with J gene TRBJ1-5; D is possibly TRBD1 (6 bases). The CDR3 length is 16 residues. Deletions cut 0 bases from V and 2 bases from J, with 11 bases between. Looked up from germline, CDR1 is MNHEY and CDR2 is SVGAGI. The CDR3 spells CASSYSMAGGNQPQHF. As DNA, the CDR3 is TGTGCCAGCAGTTACTCGATGGCAGGGGGCAATCAGCCCCAGCATTTT.

This clonotype has a handful of counts. This chain links TRBV18 with TRBJ2-3; D is unresolved. Per the germline V gene, CDR1 is KGHSH and CDR2 is LQKENI. Trimming removed 6 bases from V and 4 bases from J, with 14 bases in between. This CDR3 has 14 amino acids. The CDR3 DNA is TGTGCCAGCTCTAGCATTCGCCGCTCAGATACGCAGTATTTT. This encodes CASSSIRRSDTQYF.

This chain connects TRBV27 to TRBJ1-2, with a weak D call TRBD1 (6 bases). Germline assignment: CDR1 MNHEY and CDR2 SMNVEV (reference sequence). The length of the CDR3 is 17 residues. Trimming stripped 6 bases from V and 5 bases from J, with 25 bases between. In DNA form, the CDR3 reads TGTGCCAGCAGCTCCTCGGGTAGGGGGGCGCAAGGGTATGGCTACACCTTC. It specifies CASSSSGRGAQGYGYTF.

The chain links TRBV7-9 to TRBJ2-1, with D possibly being TRBD1 (6 bases). V lost 5 bases and J 9 bases, leaving 20 bases between the germline ends. The germline CDR1 and CDR2 sequences are SEHNR and FQNEAQ (reference sequence). The CDR3 is 15 residues long. The CDR3 sequence is CASSTLTGPLLEQFF. The CDR3 nucleotides are TGTGCCAGCAGCACCTTGACAGGTCCCCTACTTGAGCAGTTCTTC.

This clonotype has a handful of counts. This chain uses TRBV29-1 with TRBJ2-1; TRBD2 matches at 7 bases. V lost 6 bases, J lost 4 bases, and 12 bases stayed unmatched. The CDR3 consists of 15 residues. Germline V gene data show CDR1 as SQVTM and CDR2 as ANQGSEA. This CDR3 is CSVPGLSTFYNEQFF. Here the CDR3 DNA reads TGCAGCGTACCGGGACTATCCACCTTTTACAATGAGCAGTTCTTC.

As concerns this clonotype: Mismatch with germline at one junction end may stem from a read error. The chain has TRBV5-4 and TRBJ2-3, with D possibly TRBD2 on 5 matching bases. CDR1 is SGHNT, CDR2 YYREEE, per germline (reference sequence). This CDR3 comprises 13 residues. The CDR3 nucleotides read TGTGCCAGCAGGTTGGGAGGCACAGATACGCAGTATTTT. Protein: CASRLGGTDTQYF.

This clonotype was seen only a few times. This chain uses TRBV7-2 with TRBJ1-5, with a weak D call TRBD1 (5 bases). V lost 5 bases, J lost 9 bases, and 17 bases lay in between. Germline values: CDR1 SGHTA, CDR2 FQGNSA. This CDR3 has 14 amino acids. The CDR3 loop is CASSPTGGWGPQHF. For the CDR3, the DNA is TGTGCCAGCAGCCCTACTGGGGGGTGGGGGCCCCAGCATTTT.

This clonotype was counted a few times. This chain uses TRBV10-1 with TRBJ2-1, with 8 positions matching TRBD1. Germline V lookup: CDR1 WNHNN, CDR2 SYGVQD (reference sequence). The CDR3 totals 15 residues. After removal of 6 bases from V and 4 bases from J, the junction contained 8 bases not matched to a gene. The CDR3 region is CASRPGGLVYNEQFF. For the CDR3, the DNA is TGCGCCAGCAGACCAGGGGGCTTGGTATACAATGAGCAGTTCTTC.

Only a few counts were recorded for this clonotype. The rearrangement links TRBV12-3 or TRBV12-4 to TRBJ1-1; D uncertain. The CDR3 is made up of 15 amino acids. Trimming stripped 6 bases from V and 0 bases from J, with 14 bases between. CDR3 loop: CASRPTTSLNTEAFF. The DNA of the CDR3 is TGTGCCAGCAGGCCAACCACCTCACTGAACACTGAAGCTTTCTTT.

V usage is TRBV2 and J usage is TRBJ2-7, with D unclear. Deletions cut 6 bases from V and 0 bases from J, with 12 bases between. From germline, CDR1 is SNHLY and CDR2 FYNNEI. This CDR3 has 14 amino acids. CDR3 amino acids: CASRSGNFSYEQYF. The CDR3 nucleotides are TGTGCCAGCAGGTCTGGGAACTTCTCCTACGAGCAGTACTTC.

The gene calls are TRBV20-1 and TRBJ2-7; the match to TRBD2 covers 8 bases. This CDR3 is 15 amino acids long. The germline V gene has CDR1 DFQATT and CDR2 SNEGSKA (reference sequence). The trim removed 3 bases at V and 3 bases at J, leaving 10 bases unmatched. The CDR3 region has the DNA TGCAGTGCTAGCGCTCAAGGACTAGCAGGCTACGAGCAGTACTTC. Translation: CSASAQGLAGYEQYF.

The chain joins TRBV7-2 to TRBJ1-1, with 7 bases fitting TRBD1. This CDR3 spans 15 amino acids. CDR1 and CDR2 (germline): SGHTA, FQGNSA. Trimming cost V 5 bases and J 1 base; bases outside gene matches: 7. The CDR3 coding sequence is TGTGCCAGCAGCCCCAGACAGGGACGGAACACTGAAGCTTTCTTT. This codes for CASSPRQGRNTEAFF. Filled out from reference TRBV7-2 and TRBJ1-1, the complete variable domain reads GAGVSQSPSNKVTEKGKDVELRCDPISGHTALYWYRQSLGQGLEFLIYFQGNSAPDKSGLPSDRFSAERTGGSVSTLTIQRTQQEDSAVYLCASSPRQGRNTEAFFGQGTRLTVV.

The chain is built from TRBV7-3 and TRBJ2-3; D gene ambiguous. The V end lost 4 bases, the J end lost 0 bases, and 11 bases lay between the germline ends. The CDR3 runs 15 residues. Per germline, CDR1 SGHTA and CDR2 FQGTGA. CDR3 residues: CASSSNGYSTDTQYF. In DNA, the CDR3 is TGTGCCAGCAGCTCCAACGGCTACAGCACAGATACGCAGTATTTT.

CDR3: CASSLVSGQGTEAFF. DNA of the CDR3: TGTGCCAGCAGCTTAGTATCCGGACAGGGCACTGAAGCTTTCTTT. The chain couples TRBV11-2 to TRBJ1-1; 8 bases match TRBD1. The CDR3 length is 15 residues. V shed 1 base and J 4 bases; nucleotides not matched to a gene: 5. Germline lookup yields CDR1 SGHAT and CDR2 FQNNGV.

Only a few counts were recorded for this clonotype. The gene calls are TRBV12-3 or TRBV12-4 and TRBJ2-7, with D hard to call. This CDR3 comprises 13 residues. Trimming stripped 5 bases from V and 6 bases from J, with 14 bases between. The CDR3 loop reads CASSPGRWGEQYF. The DNA for the CDR3 is TGTGCCAGCAGTCCCGGCCGTTGGGGCGAGCAGTACTTC.

This clonotype occurred a few times. The gene calls are TRBV2 and TRBJ2-5; no clear D gene. CDR3 size: 12 residues. Between the trimmed V and J ends, which lost 7 bases and 1 base, there was a span of 7 bases. Germline V gene sequence: CDR1 SNHLY, CDR2 FYNNEI. CDR3 sequence (DNA): TGTGCCAGCACCCGGATCCAAGAGACCCAGTACTTC. Translated: CASTRIQETQYF.

This clonotype appeared a few times. The chain has TRBV4-2 and TRBJ2-7; 8 nucleotides align to TRBD1. The CDR3 is 15 residues long. The germline V gene encodes CDR1 LGHNA and CDR2 YNFKEQ. With 3 bases clipped from V and 7 bases from J, the junction kept 11 bases outside the gene matches. The CDR3 protein is CASSHFETGDSEQYF. CDR3 DNA: TGTGCCAGCAGCCATTTCGAGACAGGGGACTCAGAGCAGTACTTC.

The V call is TRBV6-5, the J call TRBJ1-2; D gene unclear. CDR3 length: 15 residues. Per the germline V gene, CDR1 is MNHEY and CDR2 is SVGAGI. V lost 6 bases, J lost 4 bases, and 18 bases lay in between. The CDR3 region has the DNA TGTGCCAGCAGCCGGTCGGAGGGTGGAGGCTATGGCTACACCTTC. This sequence encodes CASSRSEGGGYGYTF.

The rearrangement links TRBV11-3 to TRBJ2-7; the match to TRBD1 covers 8 bases. Trimming at V came to 4 bases and at J to 5 bases, leaving 13 bases not matched to a gene. CDR1 and CDR2 from the germline V gene are SGHNT and YENEEA. The CDR3 sequence is 16 residues long. CDR3 sequence reads: CASSSFETGVIDEQYF. CDR3 nucleotides: TGTGCCAGCAGCTCATTTGAGACAGGGGTAATCGACGAGCAGTACTTC.

The rearrangement links TRBV6-5 to TRBJ2-3, with D unresolved. The CDR3 has 11 amino acids. Germline-derived CDR1 and CDR2 are MNHEY and SVGAGI. Trimming removed 7 bases from V and 2 bases from J, with 4 bases in between. The CDR3 DNA reads TGTGCCAGCAAGCTCACAGATACGCAGTATTTT. This encodes CASKLTDTQYF.

The V call is TRBV19, the J call TRBJ1-1; D perhaps matches TRBD1 (5 bases). Trimming removed 6 bases from V and 6 bases from J, with 14 bases in between. The CDR3 covers 13 residues. Germline lookup yields CDR1 LNHDA and CDR2 SQIVND (reference sequence). The CDR3 DNA follows: TGTGCCAGTAGGAAGGGGCGGGGGTCTGAAGCTTTCTTT. Amino acid sequence: CASRKGRGSEAFF.